The clone carrying this T cell receptor (beta chain) showed up just a few times. TCRdb re-called the RACE reads through MiXCR, storing one row per CDR3 protein. The sample records some 110,000 distinct CDR3 sequences, around 11% being singletons. This specimen belongs to a study of human T cells and chemical hapten exposure. Study-wide background: Across samples, TCR yields varied, mostly owing to small differences in pooled library volumes.

This CDR3 region has 13 residues. In germline, CDR1 is MNHEY, CDR2 SVGEGT. The germline V and J ends were trimmed by 4 bases and 0 bases, with 7 bases remaining between them. The time point here: patch test 3, about 24 weeks after DPC sensitization. Treatment in this sample: therapeutic diphenylcyclopropenone sensitization with weekly scalp DPC. This TCR was recovered from a woman between 45 and 65 years old with alopecia areata. Some clones in this sample may be carry-over from other donors' samples. The source was whole blood, collected in connection with sensitization to the hapten diphenylcyclopropenone (DPC). The chain uses TRBV6-2 or TRBV6-3 and TRBJ2-7; D is unresolved. CDR3 sequence: CASSWAASYEQYF. In nucleotides, the CDR3 is TGTGCCAGCAGTTGGGCTGCCTCCTACGAGCAGTACTTC.